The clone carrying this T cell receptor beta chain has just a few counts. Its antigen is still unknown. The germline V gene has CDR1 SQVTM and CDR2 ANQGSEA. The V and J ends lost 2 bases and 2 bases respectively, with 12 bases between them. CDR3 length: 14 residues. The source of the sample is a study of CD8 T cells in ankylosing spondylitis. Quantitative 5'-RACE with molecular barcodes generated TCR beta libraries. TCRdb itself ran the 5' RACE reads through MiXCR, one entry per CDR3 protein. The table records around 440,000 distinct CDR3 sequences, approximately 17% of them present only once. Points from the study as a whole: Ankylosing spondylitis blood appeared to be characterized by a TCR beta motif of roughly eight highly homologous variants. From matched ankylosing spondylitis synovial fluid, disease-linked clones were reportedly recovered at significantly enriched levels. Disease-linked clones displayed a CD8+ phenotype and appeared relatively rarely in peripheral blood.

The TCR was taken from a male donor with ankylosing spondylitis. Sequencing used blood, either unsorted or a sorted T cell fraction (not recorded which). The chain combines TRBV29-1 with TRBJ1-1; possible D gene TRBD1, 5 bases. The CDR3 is CSVEPQGINTEAFF. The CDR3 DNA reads TGCAGCGTTGAACCCCAGGGAATTAACACTGAAGCTTTCTTT. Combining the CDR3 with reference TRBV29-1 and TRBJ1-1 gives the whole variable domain SAVISQKPSRDICQRGTSLTIQCQVDSQVTMMFWYRQQPGQSLTLIATANQGSEATYESGFVIDKFPISRPNLTFSTLTVSNMSPEDSSIYLCSVEPQGINTEAFFGQGTRLTVV.